This TCR beta chain is from a study of shared clonotypes between healthy human individuals. Overall study context: Plates per donor: three CD4 naive, three CD4 memory, two CD8 naive, one CD8 memory.

From germline, CDR1 is SGHRS and CDR2 YFSETQ. V lost 1 base to trimming and J lost 2 bases, with 13 bases between them. The CDR3 runs to 16 residues. Study observations and caveats: Non-shared clonotypes had lower generation probabilities than clonotypes shared by all four sorted-subset donors.

Genomic DNA (from each subset) was split evenly across several immunoSEQ plates. Some clones are missing from TCRdb's copy, which holds only in-frame ones; the method was immunoSEQ multiplex PCR. The sample consists of millions of clones, approximately 95% of them appearing once. Note on this clone: What it recognizes is unknown.

The V call is TRBV5-1, the J call TRBJ2-4; D ambiguous. Input material: naive CD4+ T cells from PBMCs. Subset defined: CD45RA+ positively selected. This TCR derives from a man between 18 and 35 years old in good health. Some clones in this sample may be carry-over from other donors' samples. The CDR3 loop is CASSLYTPRSKNIQYF. Here the CDR3 DNA reads TGCGCCAGCAGCTTGTATACCCCTAGGTCCAAAAACATTCAGTACTTC.